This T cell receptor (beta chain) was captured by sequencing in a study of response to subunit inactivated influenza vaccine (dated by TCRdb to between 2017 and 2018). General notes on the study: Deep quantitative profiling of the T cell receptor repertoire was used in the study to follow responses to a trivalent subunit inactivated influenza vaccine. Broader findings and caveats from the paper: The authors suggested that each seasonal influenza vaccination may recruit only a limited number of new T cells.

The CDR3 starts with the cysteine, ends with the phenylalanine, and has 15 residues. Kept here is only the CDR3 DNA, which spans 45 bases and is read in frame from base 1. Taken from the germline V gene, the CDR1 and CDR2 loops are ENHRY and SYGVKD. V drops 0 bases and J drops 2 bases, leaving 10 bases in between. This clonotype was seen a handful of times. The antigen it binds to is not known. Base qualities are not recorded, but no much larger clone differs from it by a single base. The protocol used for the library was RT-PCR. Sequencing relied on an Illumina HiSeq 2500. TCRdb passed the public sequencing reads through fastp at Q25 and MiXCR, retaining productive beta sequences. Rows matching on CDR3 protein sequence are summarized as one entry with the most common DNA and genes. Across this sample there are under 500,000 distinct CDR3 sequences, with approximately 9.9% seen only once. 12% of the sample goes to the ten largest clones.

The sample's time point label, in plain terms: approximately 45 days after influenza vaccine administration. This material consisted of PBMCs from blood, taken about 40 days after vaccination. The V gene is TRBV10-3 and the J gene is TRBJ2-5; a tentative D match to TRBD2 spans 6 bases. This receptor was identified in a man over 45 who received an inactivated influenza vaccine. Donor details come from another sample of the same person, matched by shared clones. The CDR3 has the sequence CAISESGGSQETQYF. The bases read TGTGCCATCAGTGAGTCGGGGGGTTCTCAAGAGACCCAGTACTTC.